Below, one T cell receptor beta chain is given with its context. Individuals aged about 18 to 89 years were recruited from 24 US areas. The CDR3 spans 13 residues. V lost 8 bases, J lost 5 bases, and 12 bases lay in between. Germline V CDR1 and CDR2: MNHEY, SMNVEV (reference sequence). The data were obtained in a study of blood T cell repertoires in COVID-19. Across the study: Acute and convalescent COVID-19 samples came from the United States, Italy and Spain. T cells, B-cell-depleted T cells, or PBMCs provided the cDNA or gDNA that served as material.

Original data processing: Reference gene primer amplification gave estimated nucleated cell counts. Method: immunoSEQ multiplex PCR; TCRdb's copy keeps in-frame clones and lacks some. V and J calls and clone size come straight from that table; D and trimming were deduced from the DNA. The sample has about 220,000 clones, roughly 90% seen once. The genes are TRBV27 and TRBJ2-2; D not certain. The receptor comes from a woman in her 30s with acute COVID-19. The sequencing sample was made of PBMCs or T cells enriched from blood (not recorded which). CDR3 coding DNA: TGTGCCAGCCGATTTTCGGGTACCGGGGAGCTGTTTTTT. Protein sequence: CASRFSGTGELFF.